These 23 T cell receptor beta chains share one sample of origin, sequenced in a study of CXCR3-negative and CXCR3-positive naive CD8 T cells. UMI-labeled 5' RACE TRB cDNA libraries were prepared from the cells. TCRdb re-called the 5' RACE reads and shows each CDR3 protein once, DNA omitted. In total, the table holds fewer than 95,000 distinct CDR3 sequences. Sequenced sample: naive CXCR3- CD8+ T cells from blood. Documented subset: CD45RO-CCR7+CD27+CD95- naive CD8+ T cells lacking CXCR3 (TNR3-). The receptors originated from a human donor in good health. Some clones in this sample may be carry-over from other donors' samples.

V and J are TRBV20-1 and TRBJ2-7; TCRdb calls TRBD1, which cannot be checked without DNA. Germline V gives CDR1 DFQATT, CDR2 SNEGSKA (reference sequence). CDR3 size: 13 residues. CDR3 residues: CSATGTNSYEQYF.

This sequence joins TRBV2 and TRBJ2-7. Germline CDR1 SNHLY, CDR2 FYNNEI. CDR3 length equals 14 residues. The CDR3 spells CASRGAGLDYEQYF. Looking up the rest from reference TRBV2 and TRBJ2-7 gives the full variable domain: EPEVTQTPSHQVTQMGQEVILRCVPISNHLYFYWYRQILGQKVEFLVSFYNNEISEKSEIFDDQFSVERPDGSNFTLKIRSTKLEDSAMYFCASRGAGLDYEQYFGPGTRLTVT.

V and J are TRBV12-5 and TRBJ2-2; TCRdb's D call of TRBD1 is untestable without DNA. Germline values: CDR1 LGHNT, CDR2 FRNRAP. The CDR3 extends over 14 amino acids. CDR3 region: CASAWTGNTGELFF.

The chain combines TRBV4-1 with TRBJ1-1; TCRdb's D gene call, TRBD1, goes unchecked for lack of DNA. The CDR3 consists of 17 residues. Germline V gene lookup returns CDR1 MGHRA and CDR2 YSYEKL. CDR3 in amino acids: CASSPGTGKVYNTEAFF.

The J gene is TRBJ1-1, the V gene TRBV5-1. Germline-derived CDR1 and CDR2 are SGHRS and YFSETQ. The CDR3 has 14 amino acids. CDR3 in amino acids: CASSLEPVNTEAFF.

The chain is built from TRBV7-6 and TRBJ2-7. CDR3 size: 11 residues. Germline V gives CDR1 SGHVS, CDR2 FNYEAQ. Here the CDR3 reads CASSPNYVQYF.

The CDR3: CASRLAGGPNEQFF. The chain recombines TRBV27 with TRBJ2-1; with no DNA, the TCRdb D assignment of TRBD2 cannot be verified. The germline V gene has CDR1 MNHEY and CDR2 SMNVEV (reference sequence). CDR3 length equals 14 residues.

The chain carries TRBV6-2 or TRBV6-3 and TRBJ1-1; TCRdb returns TRBD1, unconfirmable since there is no DNA. The CDR3 length is 13 residues. Germline values: CDR1 MNHEY, CDR2 SVGEGT. CDR3 in amino acids: CASTPGGNTEAFF.

V is TRBV4-1 and J is TRBJ2-2; no DNA is available, so the TRBD1 call from TCRdb remains unchecked. This CDR3 comprises 14 residues. Germline V gene sequence: CDR1 MGHRA, CDR2 YSYEKL. This chain's CDR3 is CASSQVGGNGELFF.

The V and J genes are TRBV28 and TRBJ2-7; TCRdb reports TRBD1, a call that lacks DNA to check it against. Per the germline V gene, CDR1 is MDHEN and CDR2 is SYDVKM. The CDR3 has 14 amino acids. This chain's CDR3 is CASSFATGKNEQYF.

The V gene is TRBV24-1, the J gene TRBJ2-7; the D call from TCRdb, TRBD1, cannot be confirmed without DNA. Germline-derived CDR1 and CDR2 are KGHDR and SFDVKD. The CDR3 is made up of 16 amino acids. The chain's CDR3 is CATSPAGPGPNYEQYF.

V usage is TRBV29-1 and J usage is TRBJ2-1; with no DNA, the TCRdb D assignment of TRBD2 cannot be verified. The CDR3 is made up of 15 amino acids. Germline CDR1 and CDR2: SQVTM and ANQGSEA. The CDR3 region is CSVEGGGGRYNEQFF.

V and J are TRBV24-1 and TRBJ2-1; TCRdb's D call, TRBD1, is unchecked because there is no DNA. The CDR3 covers 14 residues. Germline V gene data show CDR1 as KGHDR and CDR2 as SFDVKD. The chain's CDR3 is CATSDLTGMDEQFF.

V usage is TRBV15 and J usage is TRBJ2-7; TCRdb selects TRBD1, and the lack of DNA leaves this call unchecked. The CDR3 is 14 amino acids. Germline V CDR1 and CDR2: LNHNV, YYDKDF (reference sequence). CDR3 amino acids: CATMKTRSHYEQYF.

J is TRBJ2-6 and V is TRBV29-1; TCRdb proposes TRBD1, but this gene call is untestable without DNA. The CDR3 sequence is 15 residues long. Germline V gives CDR1 SQVTM, CDR2 ANQGSEA. The CDR3 is CSVRQGAPGANVLTF.

The J gene is TRBJ2-1, the V gene TRBV4-2; TCRdb picks TRBD2, but there is no DNA to check that call. The CDR3 consists of 16 residues. Germline V gene lookup returns CDR1 LGHNA and CDR2 YNFKEQ. This chain's CDR3 is CASSQDGAGGPNEQFF.

V usage is TRBV12-3 or TRBV12-4 and J usage is TRBJ2-3. This CDR3 is built from 14 residues. This chain's CDR3 is CASTLAGEEDTQYF.

The gene calls are TRBV30 and TRBJ2-2. This CDR3 contains 12 residues. The germline CDR1 and CDR2 sequences are GTSNPN and SVGIG (reference sequence). CDR3 region: CAWIGDTGELFF.

The genes are TRBV19 and TRBJ2-7; the TCRdb D gene call, TRBD1, has no DNA to confirm it. Germline V CDR1 and CDR2: LNHDA, SQIVND (reference sequence). CDR3 length: 15 residues. CDR3 region: CASSIRGDMQYEQYF.

This sequence joins TRBV20-1 and TRBJ2-1; TCRdb proposes TRBD2, but this gene call is untestable without DNA. In germline, CDR1 is DFQATT, CDR2 SNEGSKA (reference sequence). The CDR3 contains 14 residues. The CDR3: CSAQLAGDYNEQFF.

The chain combines TRBV6-5 with TRBJ2-2; the D call of TRBD1 rests on TCRdb alone, since no DNA is present to check it. Germline loops: CDR1 MNHEY, CDR2 SVGAGI. The CDR3 is 14 residues long. CDR3 sequence: CASSKQGAVGELFF.

The chain combines TRBV10-3 with TRBJ2-1; TCRdb gives TRBD2 as the D gene, but with no DNA this cannot be confirmed. CDR3 length equals 20 residues. Germline CDR1 and CDR2: ENHRY and SYGVKD. CDR3 in amino acids: CAISEPRGGPGLAHYNEQFF.

The gene calls are TRBV5-1 and TRBJ1-1. CDR3 length: 14 residues. Looked up from germline, CDR1 is SGHRS and CDR2 is YFSETQ. The CDR3 here is CASSRMSMNTEAFF. Looking up the rest from reference TRBV5-1 and TRBJ1-1 gives the full variable domain: KAGVTQTPRYLIKTRGQQVTLSCSPISGHRSVSWYQQTPGQGLQFLFEYFSETQRNKGNFPGRFSGRQFSNSRSEMNVSTLELGDSALYLCASSRMSMNTEAFFGQGTRLTVV.